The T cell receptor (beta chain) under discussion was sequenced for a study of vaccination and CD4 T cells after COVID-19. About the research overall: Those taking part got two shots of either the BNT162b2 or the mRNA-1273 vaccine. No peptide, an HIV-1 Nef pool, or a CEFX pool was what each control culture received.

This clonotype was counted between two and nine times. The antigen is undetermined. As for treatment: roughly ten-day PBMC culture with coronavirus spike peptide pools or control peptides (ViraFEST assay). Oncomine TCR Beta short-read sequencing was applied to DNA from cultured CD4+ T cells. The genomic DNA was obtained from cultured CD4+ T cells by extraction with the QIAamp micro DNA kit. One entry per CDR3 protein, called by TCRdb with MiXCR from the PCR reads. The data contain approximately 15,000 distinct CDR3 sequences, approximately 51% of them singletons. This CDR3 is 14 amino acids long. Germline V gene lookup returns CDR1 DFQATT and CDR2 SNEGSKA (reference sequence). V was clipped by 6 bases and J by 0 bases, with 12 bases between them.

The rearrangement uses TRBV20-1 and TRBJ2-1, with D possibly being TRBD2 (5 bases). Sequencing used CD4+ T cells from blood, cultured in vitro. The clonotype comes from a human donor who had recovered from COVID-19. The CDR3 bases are TGCAGTGCCCCTTTGGGGAGCTCCTACAATGAGCAGTTCTTC. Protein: CSAPLGSSYNEQFF.